This T cell receptor beta chain was sequenced during a study of cytomegalovirus exposure and HLA in healthy donors. Study conclusions and caveats: The authors listed 150 or so TCR beta chains as cytomegalovirus-associated.

The V end lost 3 bases, the J end lost 4 bases, and 16 bases lay between the germline ends. The CDR3 consists of 15 residues. Germline V lookup: CDR1 SGHAT, CDR2 FQNNGV. Assay used: immunoSEQ multiplex PCR; TCRdb lists only in-frame clones, some missing. The sample lists under 250,000 clones; roughly 87% were seen once. Worth noting for this clone: Its antigen is currently unknown.

Sequencing was performed on PBMCs. The chain has TRBV11-2 and TRBJ2-7; D gene ambiguous. The TCR was taken from a man between 18 and 29 years old in good health and CMV-seropositive. The chain's CDR3 is CASSFSPGLGYEQYF. CDR3 sequence (DNA): TGTGCCAGCAGCTTCTCGCCGGGCCTCGGGTACGAGCAGTACTTC.